This TCR beta chain originates from a study of response to subunit inactivated influenza vaccine. Germline V CDR1 and CDR2: MNHEY, SVGAGI. V was pared by 4 bases and J by 6 bases, with 21 bases between. This CDR3 contains 16 residues. Findings and limits, study-wide: New T cells are recruited in small numbers by each seasonal influenza vaccination, according to the authors' suggestion.

A note on this clonotype: The antigen remains undetermined.

In TCRdb, the RT-PCR reads were re-called with MiXCR into one record per CDR3 protein. The repertoire holds about 780,000 distinct CDR3 sequences, with approximately 17% as singletons. The sequences come from PBMCs from blood, collected around 5 days after vaccination. The genes are TRBV6-5 and TRBJ2-5; TRBD1 is a possible D gene (6 bases). This clonotype was sampled from a man aged 45-65 years who received an inactivated influenza vaccine. DNA for the CDR3: TGTGCCAGCAGTTCCATCCGAAACTCAGGGACAAAGACCCAGTACTTC. It encodes CASSSIRNSGTKTQYF.